The present entry profiles one T cell receptor (beta chain) with its context. This sample was taken from a study of control samples from healthy donors and cancer patients. Sequenced by immunoSEQ multiplex PCR; TCRdb stores in-frame clones only, minus some. The repertoire holds 90,000 to 100,000 clones, with roughly three quarters as singletons. The material sequenced was blood. The source of this sequence is a woman aged 25 to 39 in good health.

CDR3 protein: CASSPPSRYEQFF. CDR3 coding DNA: TGTGCCAGCTCACCACCGAGCCGTTACGAGCAGTTCTTC. This chain links TRBV18 with TRBJ2-1; D call uncertain. V shed 0 bases and J shed 10 bases, with 10 bases lying between them. Per germline, CDR1 KGHSH and CDR2 LQKENI. The CDR3 covers 13 residues.